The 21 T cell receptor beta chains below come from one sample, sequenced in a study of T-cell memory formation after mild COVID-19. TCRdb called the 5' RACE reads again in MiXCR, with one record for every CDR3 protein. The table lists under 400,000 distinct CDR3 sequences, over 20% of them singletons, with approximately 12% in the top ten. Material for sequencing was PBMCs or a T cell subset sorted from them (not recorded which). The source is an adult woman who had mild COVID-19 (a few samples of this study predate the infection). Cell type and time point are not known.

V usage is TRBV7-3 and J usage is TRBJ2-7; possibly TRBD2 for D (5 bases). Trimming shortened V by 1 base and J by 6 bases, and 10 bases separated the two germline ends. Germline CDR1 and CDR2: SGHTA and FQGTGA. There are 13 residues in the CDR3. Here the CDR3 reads CASSLKPGSEQYF. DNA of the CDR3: TGTGCCAGCAGCTTAAAGCCGGGGAGCGAGCAGTACTTC.

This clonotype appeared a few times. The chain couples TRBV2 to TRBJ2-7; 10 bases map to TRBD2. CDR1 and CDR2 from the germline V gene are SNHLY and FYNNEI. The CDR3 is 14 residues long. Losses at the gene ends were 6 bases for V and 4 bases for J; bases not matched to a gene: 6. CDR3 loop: CASRPRTSGYEQYF. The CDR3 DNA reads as TGTGCCAGCAGACCCAGGACTAGCGGATACGAGCAGTACTTC.

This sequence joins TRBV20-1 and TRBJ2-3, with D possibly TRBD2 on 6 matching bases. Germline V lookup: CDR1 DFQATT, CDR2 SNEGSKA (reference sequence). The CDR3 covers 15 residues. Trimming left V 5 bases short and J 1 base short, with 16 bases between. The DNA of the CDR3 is TGCAGTGCTCCCGTAGCGGTCATGGGCACAGATACGCAGTATTTT. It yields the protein CSAPVAVMGTDTQYF.

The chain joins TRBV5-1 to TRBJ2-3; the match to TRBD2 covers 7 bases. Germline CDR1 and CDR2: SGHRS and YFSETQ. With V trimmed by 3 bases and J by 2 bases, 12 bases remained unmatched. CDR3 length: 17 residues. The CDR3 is CASSYKQGAGVTDTQYF. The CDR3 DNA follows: TGCGCCAGCAGCTACAAGCAGGGTGCGGGGGTCACAGATACGCAGTATTTT.

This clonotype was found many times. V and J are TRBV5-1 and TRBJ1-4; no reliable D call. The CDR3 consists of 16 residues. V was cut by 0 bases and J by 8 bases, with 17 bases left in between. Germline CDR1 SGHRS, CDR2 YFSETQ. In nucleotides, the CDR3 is TGCGCCAGCAGCTTGGGGGGTTCATTCCCGAGCGAAAAACTGTTTTTT. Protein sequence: CASSLGGSFPSEKLFF.

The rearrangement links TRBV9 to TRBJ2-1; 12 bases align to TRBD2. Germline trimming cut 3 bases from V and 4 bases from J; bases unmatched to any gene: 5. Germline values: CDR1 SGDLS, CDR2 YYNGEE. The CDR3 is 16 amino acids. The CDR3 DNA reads TGTGCCAGCAGCGCCAGGACTAGCGGGGCTTACAATGAGCAGTTCTTC. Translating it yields CASSARTSGAYNEQFF.

Here the CDR3 DNA reads TGTGCCAGCAGCTTAGTTGGGGGCTTGTCCTACAATGAGCAGTTCTTC. Encoded protein: CASSLVGGLSYNEQFF. This chain links TRBV7-8 with TRBJ2-1; D perhaps matches TRBD1 (6 bases). The CDR3 runs to 16 residues. Germline CDR1 SGHVS, CDR2 FQNEAQ. V was clipped by 1 base and J by 1 base, with 11 bases between them.

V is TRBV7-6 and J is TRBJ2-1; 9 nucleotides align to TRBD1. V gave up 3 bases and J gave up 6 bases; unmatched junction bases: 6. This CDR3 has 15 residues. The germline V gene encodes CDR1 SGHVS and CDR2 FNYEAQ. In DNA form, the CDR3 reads TGTGCCAGCAGCTTGGGGACAGGGATCTTCAATGAGCAGTTCTTC. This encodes CASSLGTGIFNEQFF.

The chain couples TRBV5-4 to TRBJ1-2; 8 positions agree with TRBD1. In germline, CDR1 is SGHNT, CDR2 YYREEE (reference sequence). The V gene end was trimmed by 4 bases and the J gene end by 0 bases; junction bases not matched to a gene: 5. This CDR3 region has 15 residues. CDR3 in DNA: TGTGCCAGCAGCCCGGGACAGGCTACTAACTATGGCTACACCTTC. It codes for CASSPGQATNYGYTF.

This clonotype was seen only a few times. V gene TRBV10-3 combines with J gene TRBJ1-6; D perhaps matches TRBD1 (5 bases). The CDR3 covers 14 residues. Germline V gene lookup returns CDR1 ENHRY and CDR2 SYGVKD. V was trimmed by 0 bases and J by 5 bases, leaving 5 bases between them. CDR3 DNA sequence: TGTGCCATCAGTGAGTCGACAGATAATTCACCCCTCCACTTT. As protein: CAISESTDNSPLHF.

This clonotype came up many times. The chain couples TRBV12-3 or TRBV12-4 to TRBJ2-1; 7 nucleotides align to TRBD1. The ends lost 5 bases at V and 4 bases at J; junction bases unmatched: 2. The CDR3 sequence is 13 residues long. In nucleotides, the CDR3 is TGTGCCAGCAGTAAGGACAGGTACAATGAGCAGTTCTTC. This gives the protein CASSKDRYNEQFF.

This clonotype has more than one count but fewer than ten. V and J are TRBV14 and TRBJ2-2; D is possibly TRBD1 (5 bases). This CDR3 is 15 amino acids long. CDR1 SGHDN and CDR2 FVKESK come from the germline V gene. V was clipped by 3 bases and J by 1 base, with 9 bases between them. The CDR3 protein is CASSQFQGNTGELFF. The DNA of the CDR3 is TGTGCCAGCAGCCAGTTCCAGGGGAACACCGGGGAGCTGTTTTTT.

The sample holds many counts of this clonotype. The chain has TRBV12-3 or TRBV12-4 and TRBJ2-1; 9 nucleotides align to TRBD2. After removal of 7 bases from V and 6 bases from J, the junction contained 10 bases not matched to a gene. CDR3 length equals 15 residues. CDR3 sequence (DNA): TGTGCCAGCATGGCGGGACTAGCTTCGAGCAATGAGCAGTTCTTC. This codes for CASMAGLASSNEQFF.

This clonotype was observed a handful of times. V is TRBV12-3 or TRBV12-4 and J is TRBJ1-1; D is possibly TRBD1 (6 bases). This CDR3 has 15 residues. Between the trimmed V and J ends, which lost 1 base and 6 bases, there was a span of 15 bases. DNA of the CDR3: TGTGCCAGCAGTTTAGTGGGGGGGCGATCAGCTGAAGCTTTCTTT. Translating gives CASSLVGGRSAEAFF.

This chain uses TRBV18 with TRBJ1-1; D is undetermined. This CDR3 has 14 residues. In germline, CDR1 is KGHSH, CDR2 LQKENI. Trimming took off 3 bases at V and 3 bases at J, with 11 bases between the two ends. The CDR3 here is CASSPPIIHTEAFF. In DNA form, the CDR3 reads TGTGCCAGCTCACCTCCCATAATTCACACTGAAGCTTTCTTT.

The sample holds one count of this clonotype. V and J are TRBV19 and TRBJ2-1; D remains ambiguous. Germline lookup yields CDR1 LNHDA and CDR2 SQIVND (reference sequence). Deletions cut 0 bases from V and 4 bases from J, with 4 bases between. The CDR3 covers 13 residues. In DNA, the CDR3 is TGTGCCAGTAGTATAGACAGATACAATGAGCAGTTCTTC. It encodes CASSIDRYNEQFF.

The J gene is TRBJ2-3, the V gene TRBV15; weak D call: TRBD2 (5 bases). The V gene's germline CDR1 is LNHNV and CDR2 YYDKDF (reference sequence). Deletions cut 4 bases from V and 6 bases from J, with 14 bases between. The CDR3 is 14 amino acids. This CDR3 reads CATSTHLRRDTQYF. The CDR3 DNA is TGTGCCACCAGCACCCACCTTAGGAGGGATACGCAGTATTTT. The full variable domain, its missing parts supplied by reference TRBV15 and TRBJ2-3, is DAMVIQNPRYQVTQFGKPVTLSCSQTLNHNVMYWYQQKSSQAPKLLFHYYDKDFNNEADTPDNFQSRRPNTSFCFLDIRSPGLGDTAMYLCATSTHLRRDTQYFGPGTRLTVL.

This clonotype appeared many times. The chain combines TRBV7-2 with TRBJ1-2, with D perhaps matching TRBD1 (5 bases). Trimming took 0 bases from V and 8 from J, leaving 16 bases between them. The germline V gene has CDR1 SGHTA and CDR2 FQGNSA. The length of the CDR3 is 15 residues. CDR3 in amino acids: CASSLAGRGGLGYTF. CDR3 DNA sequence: TGTGCCAGCAGCTTAGCAGGCCGGGGCGGTCTCGGCTACACCTTC. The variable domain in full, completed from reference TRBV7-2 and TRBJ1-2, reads GAGVSQSPSNKVTEKGKDVELRCDPISGHTALYWYRQSLGQGLEFLIYFQGNSAPDKSGLPSDRFSAERTGGSVSTLTIQRTQQEDSAVYLCASSLAGRGGLGYTFGSGTRLTVV.

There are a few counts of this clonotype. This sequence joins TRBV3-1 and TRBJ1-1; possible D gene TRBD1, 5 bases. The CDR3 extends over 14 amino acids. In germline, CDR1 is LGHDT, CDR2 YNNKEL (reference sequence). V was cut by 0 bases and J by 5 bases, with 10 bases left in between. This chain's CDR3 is CASSQEGGKTEAFF. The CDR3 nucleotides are TGTGCCAGCAGCCAAGAGGGGGGAAAGACTGAAGCTTTCTTT.

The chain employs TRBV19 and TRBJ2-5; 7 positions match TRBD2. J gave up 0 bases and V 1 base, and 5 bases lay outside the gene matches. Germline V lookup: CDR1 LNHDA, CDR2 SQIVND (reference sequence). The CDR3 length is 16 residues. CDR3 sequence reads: CASSIGRGGHQETQYF. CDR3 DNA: TGTGCCAGTAGTATAGGAAGGGGAGGGCACCAAGAGACCCAGTACTTC.

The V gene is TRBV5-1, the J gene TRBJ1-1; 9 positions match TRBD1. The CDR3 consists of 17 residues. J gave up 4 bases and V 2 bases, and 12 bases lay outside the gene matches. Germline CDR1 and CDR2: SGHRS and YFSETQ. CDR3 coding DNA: TGCGCCAGCAGCTTCGTTACAGGGGGCCGAAGTAGCACTGAAGCTTTCTTT. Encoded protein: CASSFVTGGRSSTEAFF. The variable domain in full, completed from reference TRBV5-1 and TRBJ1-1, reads KAGVTQTPRYLIKTRGQQVTLSCSPISGHRSVSWYQQTPGQGLQFLFEYFSETQRNKGNFPGRFSGRQFSNSRSEMNVSTLELGDSALYLCASSFVTGGRSSTEAFFGQGTRLTVV.